These 15 T cell receptor beta chains were all obtained from the same sample, sequenced in a study of a mutant IDH1 vaccine in newly diagnosed glioma. Indicated time point: week 35, safety follow-up. All doses held 300 ug of mutant IDH1 20-mer peptide, with topical imiquimod. No cognate antigen is known for these TCRs. The assay was immunoSEQ multiplex PCR, and TCRdb's table has in-frame clones only and misses some. The sample records over 45,000 clones, about 79% being singletons. This material consisted of PBMCs, taken from a glioma patient whose treatment included an IDH1 peptide vaccine. The source of these receptors is a man aged 35 to 55 with glioma.

The rearrangement uses TRBV7-2 and TRBJ2-1, with D hard to call. Trimming removed 5 bases from V and 2 bases from J, with 16 bases in between. There are 16 residues in the CDR3. CDR1 and CDR2 from the germline V gene are SGHTA and FQGNSA. As DNA, the CDR3 is TGTGCCAGCAGCGAGACCCTAGAGTTGACCTACAATGAGCAGTTCTTC. It yields the protein CASSETLELTYNEQFF.

This clone was observed once. The chain joins TRBV19 to TRBJ1-5; unclear D gene. CDR3 length: 14 residues. Trimming shortened V by 8 bases and J by 4 bases, and 15 bases separated the two germline ends. CDR1 and CDR2 from the germline V gene are LNHDA and SQIVND (reference sequence). CDR3 sequence reads: CASGSANRNQPQHF. Here the CDR3 DNA reads TGTGCCAGTGGATCGGCAAATAGGAATCAGCCCCAGCATTTT.

CDR3 protein: CASSEAVNTEAFF. The CDR3 DNA reads as TGTGCCAGCAGTGAAGCAGTGAACACTGAAGCTTTCTTT. The genes are TRBV2 and TRBJ1-1, with unresolved D. Germline values: CDR1 SNHLY, CDR2 FYNNEI. V gave up 0 bases and J gave up 0 bases, with 2 bases separating them. The CDR3 is made up of 13 amino acids.

V usage is TRBV10-2 and J usage is TRBJ2-1; weak D call: TRBD2 (6 bases). V was pared by 3 bases and J by 2 bases, with 14 bases between. Looked up from germline, CDR1 is WSHSY and CDR2 is SAAADI. The CDR3 contains 16 residues. CDR3 sequence reads: CASSDFTAGPYNEQFF. The DNA of the CDR3 is TGCGCCAGCAGTGATTTCACAGCGGGTCCCTACAATGAGCAGTTCTTC.

V gene TRBV30 combines with J gene TRBJ1-2; a weak D match, TRBD1 (6 bases). This CDR3 region has 15 residues. The V gene lost 0 bases and the J gene lost 5 bases, with 16 bases spanning the gap. The germline V gene encodes CDR1 GTSNPN and CDR2 SVGIG (reference sequence). The CDR3 is CAWSVRSRGLYGYTF. CDR3 DNA: TGTGCCTGGAGTGTAAGGTCCAGGGGCTTATATGGCTACACCTTC. Drawing the rest from reference TRBV30 and TRBJ1-2, the complete variable domain is SQTIHQWPATLVQPVGSPLSLECTVEGTSNPNLYWYRQAAGRGLQLLFYSVGIGQISSEVPQNLSASRPQDRQFILSSKKLLLSDSGFYLCAWSVRSRGLYGYTFGSGTRLTVV.

The chain combines TRBV15 with TRBJ2-6; 7 bases agree with TRBD2. Germline V gene data show CDR1 as LNHNV and CDR2 as YYDKDF (reference sequence). This CDR3 spans 21 amino acids. The junction had 16 bases not matched to a gene; V was cut back by 1 base and J by 1 base. CDR3 DNA sequence: TGTGCCACCAGCAGAGGGGTAGGCGGGAGTCCGGGATTATCTGGGGCCAACGTCCTGACTTTC. It encodes CATSRGVGGSPGLSGANVLTF.

The V and J genes are TRBV7-2 and TRBJ2-5; a weak D match, TRBD2 (5 bases). Trimming took 1 base from V and 2 from J, leaving 8 bases between them. Germline CDR1 SGHTA, CDR2 FQGNSA. This CDR3 region has 14 residues. The CDR3 DNA reads as TGTGCCAGCAGCTTAGAAGGGAGACAAGAGACCCAGTACTTC. Encoded protein: CASSLEGRQETQYF.

The V call is TRBV7-7, the J call TRBJ2-1; D is uncertain. Germline loops: CDR1 SSHAT, CDR2 FNYEAQ (reference sequence). This CDR3 spans 16 amino acids. Trimming pared 1 base from V and 0 bases from J, leaving 10 bases between. As DNA, the CDR3 is TGTGCCAGCAGCTTAGGGGTGCCTAGCTCCTACAATGAGCAGTTCTTC. Translation: CASSLGVPSSYNEQFF.

The chain carries TRBV6-5 and TRBJ2-1; TRBD2 agrees at 10 bases. The CDR3 is 15 residues long. V dropped 2 bases and J dropped 5; count of bases not matched to a gene: 3. CDR1 and CDR2 from the germline V gene are MNHEY and SVGAGI. As DNA, the CDR3 is TGTGCCAGCAGTTACCCTAGCGGGAGCGACAATGAGCAGTTCTTC. It is translated as CASSYPSGSDNEQFF.

The chain combines TRBV23-1 with TRBJ1-5; TRBD1 is a possible D gene (5 bases). TRBV23-1 is reported as an ORF; its role is uncertain. V lost 4 bases and J 3 bases, leaving 13 bases between the germline ends. The CDR3 sequence is 15 residues long. The CDR3 nucleotides are TGCGCCAGCAGTCTCCTGGGGGGTAACAATCAGCCCCAGCATTTT. Protein: CASSLLGGNNQPQHF.

This chain links TRBV6-6 with TRBJ2-1; TRBD1 agrees at 10 bases. V shed 2 bases and J 5 bases; nucleotides not matched to a gene: 3. From germline, CDR1 is MNHNY and CDR2 SVGAGI (reference sequence). The CDR3 runs 15 residues. The CDR3, as DNA: TGTGCCAGCAGTTACGGGACAGGGGCGGACAATGAGCAGTTCTTC. It codes for CASSYGTGADNEQFF.

The rearrangement links TRBV7-8 to TRBJ2-5, with 8 bases matching TRBD1. The CDR3 is 16 residues long. Germline CDR1 reads SGHVS; CDR2 reads FQNEAQ. Losses at the gene ends were 1 base for V and 2 bases for J; bases not matched to a gene: 6. The CDR3 sequence is CASSLVGTGEQETQYF. CDR3 coding DNA: TGTGCCAGCAGCTTAGTAGGGACAGGAGAACAAGAGACCCAGTACTTC. The full variable domain, rest sourced from reference TRBV7-8 and TRBJ2-5, is GAGVSQSPRYKVAKRGQDVALRCDPISGHVSLFWYQQALGQGPEFLTYFQNEAQLDKSGLPSDRFFAERPEGSVSTLKIQRTQQEDSAVYLCASSLVGTGEQETQYFGPGTRLLVL.

This clone was recorded a few times. The chain carries TRBV6-5 and TRBJ1-1; perhaps TRBD1 as D (5 bases). V shed 7 bases and J shed 0 bases, with 9 bases lying between them. The CDR3 extends over 13 amino acids. In germline, CDR1 is MNHEY, CDR2 SVGAGI. CDR3 DNA: TGTGCCAGCAAGGGGCCCCTGAACACTGAAGCTTTCTTT. Protein: CASKGPLNTEAFF.

V and J are TRBV18 and TRBJ2-3; 9 positions match TRBD2. Trimming at V came to 1 base and at J to 5 bases, leaving 7 bases not matched to a gene. Germline-derived CDR1 and CDR2 are KGHSH and LQKENI. This CDR3 region has 16 residues. CDR3 nucleotide sequence: TGTGCCAGCTCACCACAGGGACCAGCGGGAGGAGATACGCAGTATTTT. Protein product: CASSPQGPAGGDTQYF.

The V call is TRBV4-3, the J call TRBJ1-2; possible D gene TRBD1, 5 bases. The CDR3 covers 16 residues. Trimming removed 4 bases from V and 0 bases from J, with 15 bases in between. The germline CDR1 and CDR2 sequences are LGHNA and YSLEER. CDR3 nucleotide sequence: TGCGCCAGCAGCCCCCAAAGGGGAGCCTCTAACTATGGCTACACCTTC. Translating it yields CASSPQRGASNYGYTF.